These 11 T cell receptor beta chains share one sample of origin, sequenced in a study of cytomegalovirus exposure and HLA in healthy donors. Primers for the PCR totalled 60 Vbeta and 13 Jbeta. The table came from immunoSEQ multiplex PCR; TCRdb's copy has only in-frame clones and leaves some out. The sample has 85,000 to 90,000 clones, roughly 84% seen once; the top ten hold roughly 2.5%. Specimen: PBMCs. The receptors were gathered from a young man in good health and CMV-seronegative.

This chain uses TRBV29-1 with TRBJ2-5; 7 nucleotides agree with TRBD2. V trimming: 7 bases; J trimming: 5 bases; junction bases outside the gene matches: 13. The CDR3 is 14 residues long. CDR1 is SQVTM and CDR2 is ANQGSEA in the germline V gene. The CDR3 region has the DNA TGCAGCGGTCGACCGACTAGCTCAAGGGAGACCCAGTACTTC. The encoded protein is CSGRPTSSRETQYF. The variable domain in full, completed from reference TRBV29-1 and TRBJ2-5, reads SAVISQKPSRDICQRGTSLTIQCQVDSQVTMMFWYRQQPGQSLTLIATANQGSEATYESGFVIDKFPISRPNLTFSTLTVSNMSPEDSSIYLCSGRPTSSRETQYFGPGTRLLVL.

CDR3 amino acids: CASSVVDRVDSPLHF. The CDR3 coding sequence is TGTGCCAGCAGCGTAGTGGACAGGGTAGATTCACCCCTCCACTTT. V is TRBV9 and J is TRBJ1-6; TRBD1 agrees at 8 bases. The V and J ends lost 0 bases and 8 bases, in that order; junction bases with no gene match: 4. This CDR3 is built from 15 residues. The germline gives CDR1 SGDLS, CDR2 YYNGEE.

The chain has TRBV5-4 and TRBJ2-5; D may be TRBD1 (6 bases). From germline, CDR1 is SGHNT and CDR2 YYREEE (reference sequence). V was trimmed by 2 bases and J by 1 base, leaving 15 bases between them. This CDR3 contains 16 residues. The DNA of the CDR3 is TGTGCCAGCAGCTTAACAGGGAAGGGGGTCCAAGAGACCCAGTACTTC. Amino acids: CASSLTGKGVQETQYF.

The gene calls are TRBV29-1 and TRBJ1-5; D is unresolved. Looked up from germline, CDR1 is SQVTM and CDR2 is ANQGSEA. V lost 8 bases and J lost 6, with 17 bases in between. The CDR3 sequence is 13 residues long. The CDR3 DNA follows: TGCAGCATGATCATCCGTCCAGGTCAGCCCCAGCATTTT. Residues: CSMIIRPGQPQHF.

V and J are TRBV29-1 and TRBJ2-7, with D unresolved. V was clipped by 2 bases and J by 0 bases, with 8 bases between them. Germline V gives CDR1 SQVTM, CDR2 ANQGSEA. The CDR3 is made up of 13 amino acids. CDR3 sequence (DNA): TGCAGCGTTGAACTAACGGGCTCCTACGAGCAGTACTTC. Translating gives CSVELTGSYEQYF.

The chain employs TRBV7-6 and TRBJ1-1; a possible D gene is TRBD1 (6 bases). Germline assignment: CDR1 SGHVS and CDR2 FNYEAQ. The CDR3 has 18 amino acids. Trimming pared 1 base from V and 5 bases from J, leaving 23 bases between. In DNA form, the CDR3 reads TGTGCCAGCAGCTTAGAAGGGGGGGCAGGGCGGTTTATGACTGAAGCTTTCTTT. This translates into CASSLEGGAGRFMTEAFF.

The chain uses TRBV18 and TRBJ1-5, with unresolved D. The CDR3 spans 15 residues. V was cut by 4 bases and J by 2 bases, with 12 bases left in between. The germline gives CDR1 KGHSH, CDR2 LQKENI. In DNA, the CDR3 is TGTGCCAGCTCACGCAGCGAATGGGGCAATCAGCCCCAGCATTTT. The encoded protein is CASSRSEWGNQPQHF.

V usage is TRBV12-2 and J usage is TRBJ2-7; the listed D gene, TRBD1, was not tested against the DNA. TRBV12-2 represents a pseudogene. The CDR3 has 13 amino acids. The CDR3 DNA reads TGTGCAAGTCGCTTACGGAACAGCCACGAGCAGTACTTC. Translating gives CASRLRNSHEQYF.

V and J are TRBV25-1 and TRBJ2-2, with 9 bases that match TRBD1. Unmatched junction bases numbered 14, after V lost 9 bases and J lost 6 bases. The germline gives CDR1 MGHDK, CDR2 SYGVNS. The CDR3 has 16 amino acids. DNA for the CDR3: TGTGCCAGTGACGGATCGGACAGGGGTATTTCCGGGGAGCTGTTTTTT. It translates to CASDGSDRGISGELFF. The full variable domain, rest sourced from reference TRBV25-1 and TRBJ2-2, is EADIYQTPRYLVIGTGKKITLECSQTMGHDKMYWYQQDPGMELHLIHYSYGVNSTEKGDLSSESTVSRIRTEHFPLTLESARPSHTSQYLCASDGSDRGISGELFFGEGSRLTVL.

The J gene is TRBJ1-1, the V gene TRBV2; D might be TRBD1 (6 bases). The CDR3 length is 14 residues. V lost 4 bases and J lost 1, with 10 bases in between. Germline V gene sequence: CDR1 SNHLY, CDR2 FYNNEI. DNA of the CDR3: TGTGCCAGCAGTGTTGGGACAAGGAACACTGAAGCTTTCTTT. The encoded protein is CASSVGTRNTEAFF.

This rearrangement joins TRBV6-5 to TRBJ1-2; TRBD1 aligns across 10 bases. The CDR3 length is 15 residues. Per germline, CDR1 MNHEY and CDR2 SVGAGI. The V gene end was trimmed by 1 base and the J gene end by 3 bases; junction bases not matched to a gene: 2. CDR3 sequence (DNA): TGTGCCAGCAGTTACTTGACAGGGGGCGACTATGGCTACACCTTC. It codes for CASSYLTGGDYGYTF.